The rows below give T cell receptor beta chains drawn from one sample of a study of CD8+CD57+ T cells in acquired aplastic anemia. TCRdb re-derived calls from the reads in MiXCR, one entry per CDR3 protein. The profile covers hundreds of thousands of distinct CDR3 sequences, with around 82% appearing a single time and 40% to 55% taken by the ten largest. The sequenced sample was sorted CD4+, CD8+, or CD8+CD57+ T cells (not recorded which) from PBMCs. These receptors originate from a human donor with aplastic anemia. Each CDR3 is given with its conserved first and last residue. The D gene is left open where the match is weak. Some rows mark clone size as missing; the rest say once, few, many or name a class of expanded clone.

d_call: TRBD1
v_call: TRBV19
j_call: TRBJ1-6
clone_size: NA
cdr3_aa: CASSMGQGAGSNSPLHF
cdr3_nt: TGTGCCAGTAGTATGGGACAGGGGGCCGGGTCGAATTCACCCCTCCACTTT

d_call: NA
v_call: TRBV7-8
j_call: TRBJ1-2
clone_size: NA
cdr3_aa: CASSLEGDRGKPF
cdr3_nt: TGTGCCAGCAGCTTGGAGGGGGATCGGGGCAAGCCCTTC

d_call: NA
v_call: TRBV20-1
j_call: TRBJ1-5
clone_size: NA
cdr3_aa: CSASYSYSNQPQHF
cdr3_nt: TGCAGTGCTAGTTACAGTTATAGCAATCAGCCCCAGCATTTT

d_call: TRBD1
v_call: TRBV12-3/TRBV12-4
j_call: TRBJ2-7
clone_size: NA
cdr3_aa: CASSFGTGHYEQYF
cdr3_nt: TGTGCCAGCAGCTTCGGGACAGGGCACTACGAGCAGTACTTC

d_call: NA
v_call: TRBV7-9
j_call: TRBJ2-3
clone_size: once
cdr3_aa: CASGDGGTGTHDF
cdr3_nt: TGTGCCAGCGGCGATGGGGGAACAGGTACGCACGATTTT

d_call: TRBD1
v_call: TRBV7-8
j_call: TRBJ2-3
clone_size: NA
cdr3_aa: CASGLGGTPTTYF
cdr3_nt: TGTGCCAGCGGGTTAGGGGGCACACCTACGACGTATTTT

d_call: NA
v_call: TRBV7-9
j_call: TRBJ1-1
clone_size: NA
cdr3_aa: CASSLNRRFHTEAFF
cdr3_nt: TGTGCCAGCAGTTTAAACCGCAGATTTCACACTGAAGCTTTCTTT

d_call: NA
v_call: TRBV2
j_call: TRBJ1-5
clone_size: NA
cdr3_aa: CASSYGGSNSQHF
cdr3_nt: TGTGCCAGCAGTTACGGGGGCAGTAATTCGCAGCATTTT

d_call: NA
v_call: TRBV5-6
j_call: TRBJ1-2
clone_size: NA
cdr3_aa: CASSYLGGADYGYTF
cdr3_nt: TGTGCCAGCAGCTATTTGGGGGGCGCCGACTATGGCTACACCTTC

d_call: NA
v_call: TRBV19
j_call: TRBJ1-1
clone_size: NA
cdr3_aa: CASSEGGTRVNDEAFF
cdr3_nt: TGTGCCAGCAGTGAAGGGGGGACAAGGGTGAATGATGAAGCTTTCTTT

d_call: NA
v_call: TRBV7-9
j_call: TRBJ1-2
clone_size: NA
cdr3_aa: CASSCRDGAEQFGYTF
cdr3_nt: TGTGCCAGCAGCTGCCGGGACGGGGCCGAGCAGTTTGGCTACACCTTC

d_call: NA
v_call: TRBV29-1
j_call: TRBJ2-1
clone_size: NA
cdr3_aa: CSVERGVSYNEQFF
cdr3_nt: TGCAGCGTTGAAAGAGGGGTCTCCTACAATGAGCAGTTCTTC

d_call: TRBD2
v_call: TRBV7-2
j_call: TRBJ2-7
clone_size: NA
cdr3_aa: CASSLGLADLGQYF
cdr3_nt: TGTGCCAGCAGCTTAGGACTAGCGGACCTGGGGCAGTACTTC

d_call: TRBD1
v_call: TRBV7-2
j_call: TRBJ2-3
clone_size: NA
cdr3_aa: CASSLDLTGIQDKQYF
cdr3_nt: TGTGCCAGCAGCTTAGATCTGACAGGGATCCAAGATAAGCAGTATTTT

d_call: NA
v_call: TRBV9
j_call: TRBJ2-3
clone_size: NA
cdr3_aa: CASGDGGPSTHTF
cdr3_nt: TGTGCCAGCGGCGACGGGGGCCCGAGCACGCATACGTTT

d_call: NA
v_call: TRBV6-5
j_call: TRBJ1-5
clone_size: many
cdr3_aa: CASSPAKYSNQPQHF
cdr3_nt: TGTGCCAGCAGTCCGGCTAAATATAGCAATCAGCCCCAGCATTTT

d_call: NA
v_call: TRBV7-9
j_call: TRBJ2-6
clone_size: NA
cdr3_aa: CASSLGRGPAGDNVLTF
cdr3_nt: TGTGCCAGCAGCCTTGGAAGGGGCCCCGCTGGGGACAACGTCCTGACTTTC

d_call: NA
v_call: TRBV9
j_call: TRBJ2-5
clone_size: NA
cdr3_aa: CASSGAQETQYF
cdr3_nt: TGTGCCAGCAGCGGTGCGCAAGAGACCCAGTACTTC

d_call: NA
v_call: TRBV2
j_call: TRBJ1-2
clone_size: NA
cdr3_aa: CASSQGRAGAYTF
cdr3_nt: TGCGCCAGCAGCCAAGGCCGTGCAGGTGCCTACACCTTT

d_call: TRBD1
v_call: TRBV11-1
j_call: TRBJ2-5
clone_size: NA
cdr3_aa: CASSYRQGQETQYF
cdr3_nt: TGTGCCAGCAGCTATCGACAGGGTCAAGAGACCCAGTACTTC

d_call: NA
v_call: TRBV9
j_call: TRBJ2-3
clone_size: NA
cdr3_aa: CASGDAGTNTQYF
cdr3_nt: TGTGCCAGCGGGGACGCGGGGACAAATACGCAGTACTTT

d_call: NA
v_call: TRBV19
j_call: TRBJ2-3
clone_size: NA
cdr3_aa: CASSILSGDTQYF
cdr3_nt: TGTGCCAGTAGTATACTCAGCGGGGATACGCAGTATTTT